This TCR beta chain was captured in a study of early stage breast cancer tumors. About the study: Average read coverage per sample was 9.5 to 10-fold. Findings and limits, study-wide: Bulk DNA sequencing of unsorted cells missed chain pairing and markers. Enriched TCRB sequences shared across patients were mostly commonly generated sequences.

Germline loops: CDR1 LGHNT, CDR2 FRNRAP. The V end was cut by 9 bases, the J end by 1 base, with 11 bases between. The CDR3 is 13 residues long. Repertoires were generated with immunoSEQ multiplex PCR, while TCRdb's copy carries only in-frame clones and drops some. The sample consists of about 36,000 clones, 70% to 80% of them appearing once. Points on this clone: The antigen remains undetermined.

Sequences were obtained from blood. This receptor was obtained from a person aged 55 to 69 with breast cancer. The chain uses TRBV12-5 and TRBJ2-3; D may be TRBD2 (5 bases). The CDR3 nucleotides read TGTGCTAGCCGGGGTAGGGGCACAGATACGCAGTATTTT. Its translation is CASRGRGTDTQYF.